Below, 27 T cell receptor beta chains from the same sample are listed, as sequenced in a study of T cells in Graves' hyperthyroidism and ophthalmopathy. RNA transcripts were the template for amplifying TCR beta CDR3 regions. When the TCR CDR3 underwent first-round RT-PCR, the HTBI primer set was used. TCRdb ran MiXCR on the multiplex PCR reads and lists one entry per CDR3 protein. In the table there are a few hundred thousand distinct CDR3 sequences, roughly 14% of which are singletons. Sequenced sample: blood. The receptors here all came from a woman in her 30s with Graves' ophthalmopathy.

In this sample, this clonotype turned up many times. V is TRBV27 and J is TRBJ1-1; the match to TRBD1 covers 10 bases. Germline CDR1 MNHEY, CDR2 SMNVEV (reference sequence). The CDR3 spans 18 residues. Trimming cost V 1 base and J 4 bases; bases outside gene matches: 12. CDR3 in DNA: TGTGCCAGCAGTTTATGGGGACAGGGGTTTAGTTTTGGCACTGAAGCTTTCTTT. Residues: CASSLWGQGFSFGTEAFF.

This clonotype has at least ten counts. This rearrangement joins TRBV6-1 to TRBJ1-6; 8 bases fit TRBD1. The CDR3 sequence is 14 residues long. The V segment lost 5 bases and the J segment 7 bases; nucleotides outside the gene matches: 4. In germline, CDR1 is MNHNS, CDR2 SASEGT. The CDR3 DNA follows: TGTGCCAGCAGTTCGGGACAGGAGAATTCACCCCTCCACTTT. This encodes CASSSGQENSPLHF.

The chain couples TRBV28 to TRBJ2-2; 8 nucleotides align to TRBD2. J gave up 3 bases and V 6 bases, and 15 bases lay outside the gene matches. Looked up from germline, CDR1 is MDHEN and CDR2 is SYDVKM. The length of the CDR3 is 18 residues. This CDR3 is CASSPPRKLAGYTGELFF. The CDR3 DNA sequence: TGTGCCAGCAGCCCGCCACGGAAGCTAGCGGGTTACACCGGGGAGCTGTTTTTT.

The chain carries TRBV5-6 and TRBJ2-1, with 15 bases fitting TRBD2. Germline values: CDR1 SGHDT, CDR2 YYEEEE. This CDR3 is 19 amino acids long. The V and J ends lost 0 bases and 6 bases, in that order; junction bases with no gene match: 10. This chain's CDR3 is CASSLAAGLAGGLLNEQFF. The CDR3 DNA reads TGTGCCAGCAGCTTGGCCGCGGGACTAGCGGGGGGTCTCCTCAATGAGCAGTTCTTC.

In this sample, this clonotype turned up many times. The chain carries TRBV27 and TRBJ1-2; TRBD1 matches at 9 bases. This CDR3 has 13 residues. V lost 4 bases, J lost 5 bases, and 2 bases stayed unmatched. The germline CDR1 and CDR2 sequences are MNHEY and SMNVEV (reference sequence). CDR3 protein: CASSSDRGYGYTF. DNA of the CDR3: TGTGCCAGCAGTTCAGACAGGGGGTATGGCTACACCTTC.

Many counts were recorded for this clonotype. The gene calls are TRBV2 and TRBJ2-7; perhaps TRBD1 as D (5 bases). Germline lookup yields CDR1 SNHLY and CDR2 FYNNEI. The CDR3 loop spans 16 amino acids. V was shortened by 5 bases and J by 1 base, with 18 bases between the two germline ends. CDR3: CASSPTAGFGSYEQYF. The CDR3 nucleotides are TGTGCCAGCAGTCCCACGGCAGGGTTCGGATCCTACGAGCAGTACTTC.

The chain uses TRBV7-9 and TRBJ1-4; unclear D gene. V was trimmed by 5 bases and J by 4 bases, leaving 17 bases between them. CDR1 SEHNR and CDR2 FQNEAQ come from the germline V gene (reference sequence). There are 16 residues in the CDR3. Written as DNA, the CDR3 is TGTGCCAGCAGCCCGGGGTTCCAGGTGGTTAATGAAAAACTGTTTTTT. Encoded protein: CASSPGFQVVNEKLFF.

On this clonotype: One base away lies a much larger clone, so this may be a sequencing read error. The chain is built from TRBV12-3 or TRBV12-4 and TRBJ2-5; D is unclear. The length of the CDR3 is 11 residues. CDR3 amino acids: CASSLTLHQCF. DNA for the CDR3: TGTGCCAGCAGTTTAACTTTACACCAGTGCTTC.

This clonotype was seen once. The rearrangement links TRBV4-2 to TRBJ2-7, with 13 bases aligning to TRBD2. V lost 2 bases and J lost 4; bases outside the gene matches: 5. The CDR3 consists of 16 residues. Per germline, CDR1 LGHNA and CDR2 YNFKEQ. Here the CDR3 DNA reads TGTGCCAGCAGCCAACCGACTAGCGGGGGGCAGTACGAGCAGTACTTC. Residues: CASSQPTSGGQYEQYF.

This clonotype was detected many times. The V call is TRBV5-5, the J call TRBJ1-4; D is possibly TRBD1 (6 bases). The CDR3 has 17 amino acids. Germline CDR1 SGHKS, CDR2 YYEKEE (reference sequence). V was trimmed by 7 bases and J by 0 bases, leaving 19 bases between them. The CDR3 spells CASGPQGQEATNEKLFF. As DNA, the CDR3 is TGTGCCAGCGGACCTCAGGGACAAGAAGCAACTAATGAAAAACTGTTTTTT.

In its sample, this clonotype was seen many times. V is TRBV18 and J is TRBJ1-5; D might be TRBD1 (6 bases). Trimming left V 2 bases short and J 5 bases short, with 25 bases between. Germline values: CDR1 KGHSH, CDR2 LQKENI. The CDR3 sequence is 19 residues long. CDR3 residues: CASSPSSLFGREGDQPQHF. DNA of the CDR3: TGTGCCAGCTCACCATCGTCACTTTTTGGCAGGGAGGGGGATCAGCCCCAGCATTTT. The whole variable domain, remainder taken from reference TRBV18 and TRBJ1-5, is NAGVMQNPRHLVRRRGQEARLRCSPMKGHSHVYWYRQLPEEGLKFMVYLQKENIIDESGMPKERFSAEFPKEGPSILRIQQVVRGDSAAYFCASSPSSLFGREGDQPQHFGDGTRLSIL.

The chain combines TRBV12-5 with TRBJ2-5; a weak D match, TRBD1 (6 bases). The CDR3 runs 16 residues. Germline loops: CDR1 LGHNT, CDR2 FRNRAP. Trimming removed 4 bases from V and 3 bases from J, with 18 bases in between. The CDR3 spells CASGSYSDRRKETQYF. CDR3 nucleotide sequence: TGTGCTAGTGGTTCCTACTCGGACAGAAGAAAAGAGACCCAGTACTTC.

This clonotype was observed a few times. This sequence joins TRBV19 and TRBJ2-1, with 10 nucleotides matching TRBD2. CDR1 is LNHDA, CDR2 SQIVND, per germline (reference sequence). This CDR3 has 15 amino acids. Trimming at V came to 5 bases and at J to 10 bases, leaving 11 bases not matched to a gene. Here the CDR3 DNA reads TGTGCCAGTAGTGGGAGGGTAGCGGGGGGAAGGGAGCAGTTCTTC. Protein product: CASSGRVAGGREQFF.

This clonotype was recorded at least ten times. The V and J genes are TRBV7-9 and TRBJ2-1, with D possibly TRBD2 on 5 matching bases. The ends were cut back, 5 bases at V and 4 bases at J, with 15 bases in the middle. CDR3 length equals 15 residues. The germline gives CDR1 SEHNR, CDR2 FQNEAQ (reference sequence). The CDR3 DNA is TGTGCCAGCAGCCTCTTAAGGACTGTTTACAATGAGCAGTTCTTC. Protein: CASSLLRTVYNEQFF.

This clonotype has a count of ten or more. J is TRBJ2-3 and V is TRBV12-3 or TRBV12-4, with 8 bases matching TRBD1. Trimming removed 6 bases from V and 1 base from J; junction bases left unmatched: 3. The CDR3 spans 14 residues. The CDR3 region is CASSRGPGTDTQYF. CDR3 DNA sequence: TGTGCCAGCAGCAGGGGGCCCGGCACAGATACGCAGTATTTT.

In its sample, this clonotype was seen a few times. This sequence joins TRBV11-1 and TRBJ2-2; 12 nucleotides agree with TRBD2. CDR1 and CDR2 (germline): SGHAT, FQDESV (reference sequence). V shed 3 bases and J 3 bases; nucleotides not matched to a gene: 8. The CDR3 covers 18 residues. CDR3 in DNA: TGTGCCAGCAGCTTGATGGCTAGCGGGGGGGCGCACACCGGGGAGCTGTTTTTT. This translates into CASSLMASGGAHTGELFF.

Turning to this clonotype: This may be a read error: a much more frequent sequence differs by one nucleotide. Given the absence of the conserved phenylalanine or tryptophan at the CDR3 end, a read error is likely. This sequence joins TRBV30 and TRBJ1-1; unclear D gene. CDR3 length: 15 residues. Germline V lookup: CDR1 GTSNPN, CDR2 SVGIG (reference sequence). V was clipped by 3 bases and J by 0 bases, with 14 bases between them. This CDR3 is CAWRPVTSMNTEAFL. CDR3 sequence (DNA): TGTGCCTGGAGGCCAGTAACTTCCATGAACACTGAAGCTTTCCTT.

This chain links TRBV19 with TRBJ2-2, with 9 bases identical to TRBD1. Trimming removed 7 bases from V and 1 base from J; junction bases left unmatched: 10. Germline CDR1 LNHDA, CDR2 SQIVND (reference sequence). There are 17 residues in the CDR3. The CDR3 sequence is CASTPTGGLRNTGELFF. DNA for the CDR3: TGTGCCAGTACTCCGACAGGGGGATTGAGGAACACCGGGGAGCTGTTTTTT.

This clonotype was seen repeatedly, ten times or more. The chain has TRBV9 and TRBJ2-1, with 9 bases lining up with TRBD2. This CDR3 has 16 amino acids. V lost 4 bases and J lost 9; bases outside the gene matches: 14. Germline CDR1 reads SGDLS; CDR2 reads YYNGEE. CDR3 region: CASSTDSGGARAEQFF. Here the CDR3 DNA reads TGTGCCAGCAGCACGGATAGCGGGGGCGCACGGGCTGAGCAGTTCTTC.

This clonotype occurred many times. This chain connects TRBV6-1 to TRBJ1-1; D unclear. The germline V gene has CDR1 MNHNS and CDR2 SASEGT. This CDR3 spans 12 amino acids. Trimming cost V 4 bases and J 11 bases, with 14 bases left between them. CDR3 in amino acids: CASSAPTTRAFF. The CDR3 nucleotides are TGTGCCAGCAGTGCCCCTACTACAAGGGCTTTCTTT.

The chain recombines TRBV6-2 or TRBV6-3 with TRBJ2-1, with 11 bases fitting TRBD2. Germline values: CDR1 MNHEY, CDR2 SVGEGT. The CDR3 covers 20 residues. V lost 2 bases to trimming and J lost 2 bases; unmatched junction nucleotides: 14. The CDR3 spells CASSYVAGGPRDRAYNEQFF. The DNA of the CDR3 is TGTGCCAGCAGTTACGTAGCGGGGGGGCCCCGGGACAGGGCCTACAATGAGCAGTTCTTC.

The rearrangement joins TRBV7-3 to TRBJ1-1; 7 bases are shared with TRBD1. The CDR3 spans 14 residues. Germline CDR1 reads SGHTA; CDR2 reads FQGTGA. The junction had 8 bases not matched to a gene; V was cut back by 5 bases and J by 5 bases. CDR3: CASSPTAGGTEAFF. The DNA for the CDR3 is TGTGCCAGCAGCCCAACGGCAGGGGGAACTGAAGCTTTCTTT. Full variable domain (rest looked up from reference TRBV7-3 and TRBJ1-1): GAGVSQTPSNKVTEKGKYVELRCDPISGHTALYWYRQSLGQGPEFLIYFQGTGAADDSGLPNDRFFAVRPEGSVSTLKIQRTERGDSAVYLCASSPTAGGTEAFFGQGTRLTVV.

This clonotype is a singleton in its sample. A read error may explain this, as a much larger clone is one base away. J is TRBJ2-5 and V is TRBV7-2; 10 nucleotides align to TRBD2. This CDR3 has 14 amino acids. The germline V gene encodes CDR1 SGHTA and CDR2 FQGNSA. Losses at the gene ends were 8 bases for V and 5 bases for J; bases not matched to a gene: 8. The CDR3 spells CASQPSGGWETQYF. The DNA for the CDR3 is TGTGCCAGCCAGCCTAGCGGGGGATGGGAGACCCAGTACTTC.

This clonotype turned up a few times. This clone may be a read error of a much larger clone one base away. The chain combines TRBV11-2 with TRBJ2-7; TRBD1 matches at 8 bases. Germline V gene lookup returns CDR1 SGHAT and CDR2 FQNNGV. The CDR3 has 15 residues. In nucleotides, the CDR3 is TGTGCCTGCAGCTTAGAGGTTACAGGGGGCTACGAGCAGTACTTC. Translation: CACSLEVTGGYEQYF.

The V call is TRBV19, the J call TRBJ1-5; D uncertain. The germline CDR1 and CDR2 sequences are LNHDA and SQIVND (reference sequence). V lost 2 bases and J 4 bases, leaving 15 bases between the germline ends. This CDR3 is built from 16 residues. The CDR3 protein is CASSIRAGSWNQPQHF. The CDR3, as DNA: TGTGCCAGTAGTATACGCGCGGGAAGTTGGAATCAGCCCCAGCATTTT.

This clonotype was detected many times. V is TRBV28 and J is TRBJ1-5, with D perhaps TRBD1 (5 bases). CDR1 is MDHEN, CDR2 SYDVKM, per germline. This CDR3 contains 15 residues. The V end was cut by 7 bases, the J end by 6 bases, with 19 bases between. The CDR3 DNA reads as TGTGCCAGCAATAGGGGTTTGGTTATAGGTCAGCCCCAGCATTTT. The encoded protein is CASNRGLVIGQPQHF.

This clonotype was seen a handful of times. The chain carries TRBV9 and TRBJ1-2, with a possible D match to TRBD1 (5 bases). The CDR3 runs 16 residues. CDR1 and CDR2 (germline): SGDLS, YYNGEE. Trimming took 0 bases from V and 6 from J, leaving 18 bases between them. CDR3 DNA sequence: TGTGCCAGCAGCGTAGACGTCCGGGACCGGCAGGATGGCTACACCTTC. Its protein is CASSVDVRDRQDGYTF.